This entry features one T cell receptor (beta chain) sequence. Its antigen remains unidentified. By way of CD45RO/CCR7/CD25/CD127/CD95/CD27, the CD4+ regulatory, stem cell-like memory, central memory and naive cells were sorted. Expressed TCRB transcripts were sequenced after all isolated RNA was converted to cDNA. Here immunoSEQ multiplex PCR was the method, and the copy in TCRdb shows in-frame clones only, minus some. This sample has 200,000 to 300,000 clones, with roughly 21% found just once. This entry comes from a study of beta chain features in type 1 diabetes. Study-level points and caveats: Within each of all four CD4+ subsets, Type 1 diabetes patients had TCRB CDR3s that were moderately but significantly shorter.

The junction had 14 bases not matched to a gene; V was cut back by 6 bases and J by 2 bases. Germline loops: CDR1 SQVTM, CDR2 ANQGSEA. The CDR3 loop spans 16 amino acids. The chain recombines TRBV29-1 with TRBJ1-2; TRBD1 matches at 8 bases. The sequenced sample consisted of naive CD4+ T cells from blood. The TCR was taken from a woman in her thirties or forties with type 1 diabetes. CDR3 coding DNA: TGCAGCGTCCCTCGTCAAACAGGGGGGCCCAACTATGGCTACACCTTC. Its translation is CSVPRQTGGPNYGYTF.